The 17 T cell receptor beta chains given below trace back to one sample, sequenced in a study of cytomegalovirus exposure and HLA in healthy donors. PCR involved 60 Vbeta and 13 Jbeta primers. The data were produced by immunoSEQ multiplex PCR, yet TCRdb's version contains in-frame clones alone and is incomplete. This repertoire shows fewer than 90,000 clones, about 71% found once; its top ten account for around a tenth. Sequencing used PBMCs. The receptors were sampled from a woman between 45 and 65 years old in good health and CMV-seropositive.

CDR3 protein: CASSQDPGQGRGGEKLFF. The CDR3 bases are TGTGCCAGCAGCCAAGATCCGGGACAGGGGAGAGGTGGTGAAAAACTGTTTTTT. The chain carries TRBV14 and TRBJ1-4; 10 bases are shared with TRBD1. CDR3 length equals 18 residues. V trimming: 0 bases; J trimming: 7 bases; junction bases outside the gene matches: 11. From germline, CDR1 is SGHDN and CDR2 FVKESK.

Here the CDR3 reads CASSLKGQGAWETQYF. The CDR3, as DNA: TGTGCCAGCAGCTTAAAAGGACAGGGGGCATGGGAGACCCAGTACTTC. The J gene is TRBJ2-5, the V gene TRBV5-4, with 11 bases identical to TRBD1. V was clipped by 2 bases and J by 5 bases; unmatched bases: 8. Germline CDR1 SGHNT, CDR2 YYREEE (reference sequence). The length of the CDR3 is 16 residues.

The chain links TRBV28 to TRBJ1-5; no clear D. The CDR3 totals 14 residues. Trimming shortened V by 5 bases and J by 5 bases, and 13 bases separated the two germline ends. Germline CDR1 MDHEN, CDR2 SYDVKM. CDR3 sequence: CASSLRNYYQPQHF. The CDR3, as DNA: TGTGCCAGCAGTCTACGGAACTATTATCAGCCCCAGCATTTT.

The DNA of the CDR3 is TGTGCCATCAGTCTGGGACAGGGGTATGAGCAGTACTTC. Translating it yields CAISLGQGYEQYF. V gene TRBV10-3 combines with J gene TRBJ2-7; 10 bases map to TRBD1. Looked up from germline, CDR1 is ENHRY and CDR2 is SYGVKD. The trim removed 5 bases at V and 7 bases at J, leaving 5 bases unmatched. The CDR3 spans 13 residues.

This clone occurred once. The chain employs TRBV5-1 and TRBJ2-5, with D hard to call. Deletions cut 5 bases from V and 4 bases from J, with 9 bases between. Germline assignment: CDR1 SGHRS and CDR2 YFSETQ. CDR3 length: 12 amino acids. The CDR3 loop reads CASRFLGETQYF. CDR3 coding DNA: TGCGCCAGCAGGTTTCTAGGAGAGACCCAGTACTTC.

The CDR3 DNA reads as TGTGCCAGCACCCCAGGCCGGGACATCTATGGCTACACCTTC. Its translation: CASTPGRDIYGYTF. J is TRBJ1-2 and V is TRBV28; D is perhaps TRBD1 (6 bases). This CDR3 spans 14 amino acids. Trimming took off 7 bases at V and 4 bases at J, with 16 bases between the two ends. The germline gives CDR1 MDHEN, CDR2 SYDVKM.

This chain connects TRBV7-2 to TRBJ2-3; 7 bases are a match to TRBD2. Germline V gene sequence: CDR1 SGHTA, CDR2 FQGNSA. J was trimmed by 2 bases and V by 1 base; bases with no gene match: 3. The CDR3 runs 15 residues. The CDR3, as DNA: TGTGCCAGCAGCTTAGGGCTAGCGGACACAGATACGCAGTATTTT. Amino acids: CASSLGLADTDTQYF.

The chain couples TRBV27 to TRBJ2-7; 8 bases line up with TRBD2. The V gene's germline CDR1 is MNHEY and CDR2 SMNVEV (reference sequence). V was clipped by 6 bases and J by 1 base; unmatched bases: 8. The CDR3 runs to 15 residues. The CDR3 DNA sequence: TGTGCCAGCAGGTCACGGGGGGGAACGTCCTACGAGCAGTACTTC. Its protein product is CASRSRGGTSYEQYF.

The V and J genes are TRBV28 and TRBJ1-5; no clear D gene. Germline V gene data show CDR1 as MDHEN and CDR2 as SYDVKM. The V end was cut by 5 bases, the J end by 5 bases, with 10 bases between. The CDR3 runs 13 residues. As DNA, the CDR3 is TGTGCCAGCAGTAGCCGCGGTGATCAGCCCCAGCATTTT. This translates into CASSSRGDQPQHF. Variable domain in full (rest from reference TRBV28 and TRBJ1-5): DVKVTQSSRYLVKRTGEKVFLECVQDMDHENMFWYRQDPGLGLRLIYFSYDVKMKEKGDIPEGYSVSREKKERFSLILESASTNQTSMYLCASSSRGDQPQHFGDGTRLSIL.

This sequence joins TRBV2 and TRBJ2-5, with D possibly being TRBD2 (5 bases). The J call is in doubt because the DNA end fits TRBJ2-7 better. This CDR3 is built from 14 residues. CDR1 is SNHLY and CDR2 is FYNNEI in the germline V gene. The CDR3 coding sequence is TGTGCCAGCAGTGAATTTAGGACTCCCTACGAGCAGTACTTC. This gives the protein CASSEFRTPYEQYF.

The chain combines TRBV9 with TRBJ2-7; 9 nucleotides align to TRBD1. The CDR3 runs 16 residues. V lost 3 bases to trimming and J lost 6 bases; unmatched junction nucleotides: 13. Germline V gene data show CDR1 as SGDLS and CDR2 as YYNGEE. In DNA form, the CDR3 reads TGTGCCAGCAGCGCCCGATCCGGGACAGGGACCCTCGAGCAGTACTTC. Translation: CASSARSGTGTLEQYF. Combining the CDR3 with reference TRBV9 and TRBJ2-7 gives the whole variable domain DSGVTQTPKHLITATGQRVTLRCSPRSGDLSVYWYQQSLDQGLQFLIQYYNGEERAKGNILERFSAQQFPDLHSELNLSSLELGDSALYFCASSARSGTGTLEQYFGPGTRLTVT.

DNA of the CDR3: TGCAGCGTTCTAGAGACGGGCACTGAAGCTTTCTTT. Translated, it gives CSVLETGTEAFF. The genes are TRBV29-1 and TRBJ1-1; D is undetermined. CDR1 and CDR2 from the germline V gene are SQVTM and ANQGSEA. This CDR3 region has 12 residues. V gave up 5 bases and J gave up 4 bases, with 11 bases separating them.

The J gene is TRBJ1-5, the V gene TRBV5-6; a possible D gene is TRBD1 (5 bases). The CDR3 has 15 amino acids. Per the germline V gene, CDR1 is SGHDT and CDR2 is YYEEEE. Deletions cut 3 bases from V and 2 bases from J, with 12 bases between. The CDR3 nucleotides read TGTGCCAGCAGCTGGGGGGGGGTGGGCAATCAGCCCCAGCATTTT. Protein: CASSWGGVGNQPQHF.

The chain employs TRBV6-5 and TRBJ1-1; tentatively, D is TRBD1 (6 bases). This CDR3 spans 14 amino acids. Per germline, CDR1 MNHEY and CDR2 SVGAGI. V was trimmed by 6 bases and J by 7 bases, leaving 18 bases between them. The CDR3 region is CASSEIRDTHEAFF. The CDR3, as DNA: TGTGCCAGCAGCGAAATCCGGGACACCCATGAAGCTTTCTTT.

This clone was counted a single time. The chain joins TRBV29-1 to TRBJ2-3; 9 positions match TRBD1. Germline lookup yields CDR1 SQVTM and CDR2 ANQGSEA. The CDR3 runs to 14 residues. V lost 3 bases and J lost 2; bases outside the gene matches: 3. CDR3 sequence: CSVEGQGNTDTQYF. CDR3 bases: TGCAGCGTTGAGGGACAGGGAAACACAGATACGCAGTATTTT.

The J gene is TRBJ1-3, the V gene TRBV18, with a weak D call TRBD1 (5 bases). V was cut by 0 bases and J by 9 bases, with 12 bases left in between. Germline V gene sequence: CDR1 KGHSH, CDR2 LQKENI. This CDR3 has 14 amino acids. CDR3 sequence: CASSPPTLGGTIYF. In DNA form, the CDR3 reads TGTGCCAGCTCACCACCCACTCTCGGGGGCACCATATATTTT.

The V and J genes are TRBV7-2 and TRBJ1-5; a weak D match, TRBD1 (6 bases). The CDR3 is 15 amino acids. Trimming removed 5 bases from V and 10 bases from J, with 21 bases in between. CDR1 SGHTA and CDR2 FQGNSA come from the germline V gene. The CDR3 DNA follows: TGTGCCAGCAGCGCGGGGGGAACAGGGTCCGCTCCCCAGCATTTT. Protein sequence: CASSAGGTGSAPQHF.